These 12 T cell receptor beta chains came from one sample sequenced in a study of blood T cells in healthy people across ages (dated by TCRdb to between 2014 and 2017). Receptor libraries were prepared by 5' RACE. Instrument on record: Illumina HiSeq 2500. A second PCR of about 7 to 12 cycles was run with a J-beta primer mix and a sample-barcoded 5' primer. In-frame beta chains were kept once TCRdb had trimmed the public reads at Q25 with fastp and called clones with MiXCR. Here each entry gathers all rows of one CDR3 protein and keeps the most common genes and DNA. The sample contains around 990,000 distinct CDR3 sequences, 35% to 45% of them found a single time. About an eighth of the sample is taken by the ten largest. The sequencing input was blood. The receptors were gathered from a man between 18 and 29 years old in good health.

This chain links TRBV29-1 with TRBJ2-3; D is possibly TRBD1 (6 bases). Germline-derived CDR1 and CDR2 are SQVTM and ANQGSEA. V shed 1 base and J shed 13 bases, with 15 bases lying between them. This CDR3 region has 12 residues. CDR3 DNA sequence: TGCAGCGTTGAAGCCACAGGGTGGAAGAAGTATTTT. It encodes CSVEATGWKKYF.

The CDR3 protein is CASSGPPNTEAFF. Written as DNA, the CDR3 is TGTGCCAGCAGCGGACCCCCTAACACTGAAGCTTTCTTT. The V gene is TRBV6-5, the J gene TRBJ1-1, with D uncertain. The CDR3 totals 13 residues. Germline-derived CDR1 and CDR2 are MNHEY and SVGAGI. Deletions cut 6 bases from V and 2 bases from J, with 10 bases between.

V and J are TRBV12-3 or TRBV12-4 and TRBJ1-2; D call uncertain. The CDR3 extends over 11 amino acids. The V and J ends lost 11 bases and 4 bases respectively, with 11 bases between them. CDR3 region: CAVSLAYGYTF. In DNA, the CDR3 is TGTGCCGTAAGTCTTGCCTATGGCTACACCTTC.

The chain has TRBV29-1 and TRBJ1-1; D is perhaps TRBD1 (6 bases). The CDR3 length is 12 residues. Germline V lookup: CDR1 SQVTM, CDR2 ANQGSEA. In nucleotides, the CDR3 is TGCACCCATTCCGAGGGGGACACTGAAGCTTTCTTT. It codes for CTHSEGDTEAFF.

This clonotype was counted ten times or more. The rearrangement links TRBV13 to TRBJ2-3; D gene uncertain. The CDR3 is 12 residues long. V was shortened by 3 bases and J by 6 bases, with 7 bases between the two germline ends. Germline V lookup: CDR1 PRHDT, CDR2 FYEKMQ (reference sequence). The DNA of the CDR3 is TGTGCCAGCAGCTTTCCCCGGGATACGCAGTATTTT. This gives the protein CASSFPRDTQYF.

The chain combines TRBV20-1 with TRBJ2-2; D remains unclear. Per germline, CDR1 DFQATT and CDR2 SNEGSKA (reference sequence). The CDR3 is 13 residues long. Trimming took off 1 base at V and 4 bases at J, with 7 bases between the two ends. The CDR3 DNA sequence: TGCAGTGCTAGAGTGCAGACCACCGGGGAGCTGTTTTTT. Protein sequence: CSARVQTTGELFF.

This chain's CDR3 is CSARVPANYGYTF. The DNA of the CDR3 is TGCAGTGCTAGAGTTCCGGCTAACTATGGCTACACCTTC. The rearrangement uses TRBV20-1 and TRBJ1-2, with unresolved D. This CDR3 region has 13 residues. Trimming left V 1 base short and J 0 bases short, with 6 bases between. Germline V gives CDR1 DFQATT, CDR2 SNEGSKA (reference sequence).

This clonotype occurred a few times. The chain joins TRBV7-2 to TRBJ1-2, with 7 bases identical to TRBD1. Germline trimming cut 2 bases from V and 4 bases from J; bases unmatched to any gene: 19. This CDR3 is built from 19 residues. Germline CDR1 reads SGHTA; CDR2 reads FQGNSA. DNA for the CDR3: TGTGCCAGCAGCTTAAACGCCGGCCCCCAGGCCAGGGGGTCCTATGGCTACACCTTC. It translates to CASSLNAGPQARGSYGYTF.

A remark on this clonotype: This may come from a read error, since a much larger clone is one base off. This chain uses TRBV5-1 with TRBJ2-1; unclear D gene. Germline CDR1 is SGHRS and CDR2 is YFSETQ. Trimming took off 3 bases at V and 7 bases at J, with 11 bases between the two ends. The CDR3 runs 13 residues. The CDR3 region is CASSWALANEQFF. Here the CDR3 DNA reads TGCGCCAGCAGCTGGGCCTTGGCAAATGAGCAGTTCTTC.

The chain carries TRBV20-1 and TRBJ1-2; D not certain. The CDR3 extends over 14 amino acids. V lost 6 bases to trimming and J lost 3 bases, with 17 bases between them. Germline CDR1 DFQATT, CDR2 SNEGSKA (reference sequence). The CDR3 nucleotides read TGCAGTGCCCCTCGGCGGGGAAGCGACTATGGCTACACCTTC. It encodes CSAPRRGSDYGYTF.

This clonotype was counted many times. The rearrangement joins TRBV4-3 to TRBJ1-2; D gene ambiguous. The CDR3 has 15 residues. Trimming shortened V by 2 bases and J by 0 bases, and 10 bases separated the two germline ends. Germline V CDR1 and CDR2: LGHNA, YSLEER. The CDR3 is CASSQSVPANYGYTF. The CDR3 region has the DNA TGCGCCAGCAGCCAATCGGTCCCAGCTAACTATGGCTACACCTTC.

The chain is built from TRBV7-6 and TRBJ1-1, with a weak D call TRBD1 (5 bases). The CDR3 totals 15 residues. V lost 3 bases and J 4 bases, leaving 15 bases between the germline ends. CDR1 SGHVS and CDR2 FNYEAQ come from the germline V gene. The CDR3, as DNA: TGTGCCAGCAGCTTGCAGGAGCCAGGGATCACTGAAGCTTTCTTT. Amino acids: CASSLQEPGITEAFF.